This TCR beta chain was documented in a study of read filtering for tumor transcriptome and immune sequencing. The wider study: Revised staging placed eight or nine patients in R-ISS I, about 15 in II, 6 or 7 in III. Study-level findings and limits: RNA-seq captured clonotypes less deeply and reliably than IR-seq.

This clonotype was observed many times. Its antigen is still unknown. Trimming removed 2 bases at V and 3 bases at J, with 11 bases between. The CDR3 extends over 14 amino acids. CDR1 and CDR2 (germline): SGHRS, YFSETQ. This library used around 400 ng RNA and molecular barcoded adaptors spanning alpha/delta and beta/gamma chains. Each CDR3 protein gets one entry after TCRdb re-called the reads with MiXCR. The sample contains tens of thousands of distinct CDR3 sequences, roughly an eighth of which appear only once. The source material was a population of CD138-negative cells sorted from bone marrow. This receptor was obtained from a donor over 35 with multiple myeloma. The J gene is TRBJ2-5, the V gene TRBV5-1, with D possibly being TRBD1 (6 bases). The CDR3 nucleotides are TGCGCCAGCAGCTTTCCCGGACAGAAAGAGACCCAGTACTTC. Amino acids: CASSFPGQKETQYF.